The T cell receptor (beta chain) under discussion was sequenced for a study of PD-L1 blockade in urothelial cancer. Looking at the study overall: Male patients with bladder-origin urothelial cancer numbered about 85% of the 29. Of prior chemotherapy regimens, patients had received between 0 and 3.

Remarks on this clone: What it binds is unknown.

General observations from the study: Prediction of better survival came from below-median pretreatment blood TCR clonality.

V dropped 5 bases and J dropped 1; count of bases not matched to a gene: 2. Germline CDR1 is LGHNA and CDR2 is YNFKEQ. CDR3 length: 14 amino acids. Synthetic spike-ins, TCR analog templates, were added into each PCR. Sequencing was performed with immunoSEQ multiplex PCR; in TCRdb, only in-frame clones are kept and a portion is missing. The sample contains tens of thousands of clones, roughly 78% of which appear only once. The sequence derives from a man in his sixties or seventies with urothelial cancer. V usage is TRBV4-2 and J usage is TRBJ2-3, with 8 bases fitting TRBD2. The sample consisted of PBMCs, taken around atezolizumab (anti-PD-L1) treatment. CDR3 DNA sequence: TGTGCCAGCAGCACGACTAGCGGCACAGATACGCAGTATTTT. It yields the protein CASSTTSGTDTQYF.